The present TCR beta chain was sequenced within a study of blood T cell repertoires in COVID-19. Profiling relied on immunoSEQ multiplex PCR, and the TCRdb table lists in-frame clones only, not all of them. Among more than 85,000 clones listed, roughly nine tenths were seen once. The clonotype originates from a woman in her 70s with acute or convalescent COVID-19. The sample taken for sequencing was peripheral blood.

The CDR3 DNA reads TGCGCCAGCAGGACGGCTACTACCGGCACACTCTACGAGCAGTACTTC. Its translation: CASRTATTGTLYEQYF. The gene calls are TRBV5-1 and TRBJ2-7, with no clear D. This CDR3 has 16 amino acids. The germline V gene encodes CDR1 SGHRS and CDR2 YFSETQ. V gave up 5 bases and J gave up 3 bases, with 21 bases separating them.